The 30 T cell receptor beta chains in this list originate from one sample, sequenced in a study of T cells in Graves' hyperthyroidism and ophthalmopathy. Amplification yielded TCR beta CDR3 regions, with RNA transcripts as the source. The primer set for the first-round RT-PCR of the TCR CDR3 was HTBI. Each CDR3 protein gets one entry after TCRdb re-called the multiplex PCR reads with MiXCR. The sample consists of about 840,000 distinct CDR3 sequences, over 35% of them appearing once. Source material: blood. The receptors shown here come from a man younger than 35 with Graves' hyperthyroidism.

CDR3 loop: CASSQVLIHADQETQYF. The CDR3 nucleotides are TGTGCCAGCAGCCAAGTCCTCATCCACGCGGACCAAGAGACCCAGTACTTC. The V and J genes are TRBV3-1 and TRBJ2-5; D call uncertain. V was shortened by 1 base and J by 0 bases, with 15 bases between the two germline ends. In germline, CDR1 is LGHDT, CDR2 YNNKEL (reference sequence). This CDR3 has 17 residues.

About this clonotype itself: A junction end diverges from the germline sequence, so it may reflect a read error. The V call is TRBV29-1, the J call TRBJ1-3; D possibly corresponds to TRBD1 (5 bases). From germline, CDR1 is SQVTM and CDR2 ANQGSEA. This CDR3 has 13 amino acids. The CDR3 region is CSVVVGAGNAIYF. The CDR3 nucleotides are TGCAGCGTTGTAGTTGGGGCTGGAAACGCCATATATTTT.

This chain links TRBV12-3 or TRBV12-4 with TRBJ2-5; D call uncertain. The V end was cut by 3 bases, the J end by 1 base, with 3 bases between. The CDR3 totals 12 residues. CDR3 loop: CASSFIQETQYF. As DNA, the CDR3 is TGTGCCAGCAGTTTTATCCAAGAGACCCAGTACTTC.

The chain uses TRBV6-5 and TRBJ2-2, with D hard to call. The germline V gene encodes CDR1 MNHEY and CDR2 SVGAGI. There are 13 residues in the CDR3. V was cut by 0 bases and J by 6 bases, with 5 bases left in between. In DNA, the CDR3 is TGTGCCAGCAGTTACTCGGAGTCCGGGGAGCTGTTTTTT. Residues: CASSYSESGELFF.

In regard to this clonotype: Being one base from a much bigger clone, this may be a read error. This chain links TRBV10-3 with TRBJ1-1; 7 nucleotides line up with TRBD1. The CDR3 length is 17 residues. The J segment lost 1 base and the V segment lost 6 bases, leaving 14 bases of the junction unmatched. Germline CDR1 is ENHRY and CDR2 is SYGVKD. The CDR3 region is CAIRMSVGQGGNTEAFF. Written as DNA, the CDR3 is TGTGCCATCAGGATGAGCGTAGGGCAGGGGGGGAACACTGAAGCTTTCTTT.

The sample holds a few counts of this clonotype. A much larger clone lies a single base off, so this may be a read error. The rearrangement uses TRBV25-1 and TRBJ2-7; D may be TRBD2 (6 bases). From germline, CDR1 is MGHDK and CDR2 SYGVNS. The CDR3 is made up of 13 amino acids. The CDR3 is CASNSGVSYEQCF. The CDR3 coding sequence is TGTGCCAGCAACTCGGGGGTCTCGTACGAGCAGTGCTTC.

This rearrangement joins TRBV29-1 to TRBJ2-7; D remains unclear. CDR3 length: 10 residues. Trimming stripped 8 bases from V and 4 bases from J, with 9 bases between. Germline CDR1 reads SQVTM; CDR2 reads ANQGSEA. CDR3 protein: CSLVGYEQYF. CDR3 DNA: TGCAGCTTAGTGGGATACGAGCAGTACTTC.

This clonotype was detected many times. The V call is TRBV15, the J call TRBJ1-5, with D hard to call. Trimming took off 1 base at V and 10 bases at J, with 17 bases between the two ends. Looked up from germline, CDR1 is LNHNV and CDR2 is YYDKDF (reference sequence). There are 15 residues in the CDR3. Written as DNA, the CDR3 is TGTGCCACCAGCAGAGCTATACCCCCCCGGGCACCCCAGCATTTT. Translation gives CATSRAIPPRAPQHF.

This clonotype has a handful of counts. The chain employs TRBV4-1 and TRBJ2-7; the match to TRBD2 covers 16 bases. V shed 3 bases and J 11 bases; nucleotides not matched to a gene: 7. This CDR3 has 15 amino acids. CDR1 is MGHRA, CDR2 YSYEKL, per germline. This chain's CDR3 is CASSHDGTSGREKYF. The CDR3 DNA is TGCGCCAGCAGCCATGACGGGACTAGCGGGAGGGAGAAGTACTTC.

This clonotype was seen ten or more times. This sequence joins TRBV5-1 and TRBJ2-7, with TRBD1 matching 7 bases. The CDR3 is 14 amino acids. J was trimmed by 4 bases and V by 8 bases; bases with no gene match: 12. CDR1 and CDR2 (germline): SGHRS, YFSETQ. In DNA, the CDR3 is TGCGCCAGTCAGTTTGCGACAGGGAGATACGAGCAGTACTTC. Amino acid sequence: CASQFATGRYEQYF.

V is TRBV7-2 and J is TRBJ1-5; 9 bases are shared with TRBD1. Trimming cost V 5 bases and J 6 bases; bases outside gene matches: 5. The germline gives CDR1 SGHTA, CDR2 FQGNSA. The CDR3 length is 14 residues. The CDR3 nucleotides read TGTGCCAGCAGCACCGGGACAGGGACTCAGCCCCAGCATTTT. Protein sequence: CASSTGTGTQPQHF.

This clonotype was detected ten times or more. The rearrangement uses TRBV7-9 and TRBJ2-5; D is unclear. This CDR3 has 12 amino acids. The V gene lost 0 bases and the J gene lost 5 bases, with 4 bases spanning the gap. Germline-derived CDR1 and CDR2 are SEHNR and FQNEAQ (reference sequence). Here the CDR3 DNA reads TGTGCCAGCAGCTTAGCCGCGGAGACCCAGTACTTC. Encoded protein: CASSLAAETQYF. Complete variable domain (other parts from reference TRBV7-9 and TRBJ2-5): DTGVSQNPRHKITKRGQNVTFRCDPISEHNRLYWYRQTLGQGPEFLTYFQNEAQLEKSRLLSDRFSAERPKGSFSTLEIQRTEQGDSAMYLCASSLAAETQYFGPGTRLLVL.

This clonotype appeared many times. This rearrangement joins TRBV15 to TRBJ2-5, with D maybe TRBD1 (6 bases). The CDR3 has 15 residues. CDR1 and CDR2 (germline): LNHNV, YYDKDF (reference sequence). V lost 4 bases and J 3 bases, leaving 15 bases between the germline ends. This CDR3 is CATSNRRSGEETQYF. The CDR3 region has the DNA TGTGCCACCAGCAACAGACGGTCAGGGGAAGAGACCCAGTACTTC.

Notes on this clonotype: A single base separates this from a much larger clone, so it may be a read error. CDR3 sequence reads: CASNVESNSNTEAFF. In DNA, the CDR3 is TGTGCCAGCAACGTAGAATCGAACAGCAACACTGAAGCTTTCTTT. The chain combines TRBV9 with TRBJ1-1; D unresolved. Germline assignment: CDR1 SGDLS and CDR2 YYNGEE. The CDR3 sequence is 15 residues long.

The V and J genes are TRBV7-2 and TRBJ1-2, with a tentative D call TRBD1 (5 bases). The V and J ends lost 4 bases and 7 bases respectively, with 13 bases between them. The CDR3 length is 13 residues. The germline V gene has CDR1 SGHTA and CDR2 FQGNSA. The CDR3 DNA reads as TGTGCCAGCAGCTGGACATACGAGGGTGGCTACACCTTC. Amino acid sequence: CASSWTYEGGYTF.

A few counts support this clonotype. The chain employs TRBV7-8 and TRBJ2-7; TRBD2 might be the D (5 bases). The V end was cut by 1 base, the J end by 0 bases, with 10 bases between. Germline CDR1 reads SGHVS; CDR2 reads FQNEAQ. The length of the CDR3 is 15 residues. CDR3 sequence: CASSLGTFSSYEQYF. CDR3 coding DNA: TGTGCCAGCAGCTTAGGGACTTTTAGCTCCTACGAGCAGTACTTC.

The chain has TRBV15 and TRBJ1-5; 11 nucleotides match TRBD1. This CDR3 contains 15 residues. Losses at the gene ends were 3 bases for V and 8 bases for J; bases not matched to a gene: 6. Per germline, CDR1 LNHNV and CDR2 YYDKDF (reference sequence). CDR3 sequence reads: CATSRGQGVGEPQHF. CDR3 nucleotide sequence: TGTGCCACCAGCAGGGGACAGGGGGTTGGTGAGCCCCAGCATTTT.

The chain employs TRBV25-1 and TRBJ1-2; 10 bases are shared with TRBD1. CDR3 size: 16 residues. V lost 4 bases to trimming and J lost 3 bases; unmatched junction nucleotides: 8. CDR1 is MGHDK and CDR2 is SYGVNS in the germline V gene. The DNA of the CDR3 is TGTGCCAGCAGTGCACCTCCCGGGACAGGGGACTATGGCTACACCTTC. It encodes CASSAPPGTGDYGYTF.

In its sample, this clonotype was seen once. CDR3 in DNA: TGTGCCAGCAGTTACTCTGGGACAGGGGTTCCGAACACTGAAGCTTTCTTT. This codes for CASSYSGTGVPNTEAFF. The chain employs TRBV6-5 and TRBJ1-1, with 10 bases fitting TRBD1. This CDR3 has 17 residues. Germline CDR1 MNHEY, CDR2 SVGAGI. V trimming: 0 bases; J trimming: 1 base; junction bases outside the gene matches: 5.

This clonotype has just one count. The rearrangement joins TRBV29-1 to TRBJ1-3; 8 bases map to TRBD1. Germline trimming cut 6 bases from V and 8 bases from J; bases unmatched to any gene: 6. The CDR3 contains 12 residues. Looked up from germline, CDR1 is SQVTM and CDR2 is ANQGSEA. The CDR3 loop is CSVTGAGYTIYF. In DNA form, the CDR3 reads TGCAGCGTGACAGGGGCCGGCTACACCATATATTTT.

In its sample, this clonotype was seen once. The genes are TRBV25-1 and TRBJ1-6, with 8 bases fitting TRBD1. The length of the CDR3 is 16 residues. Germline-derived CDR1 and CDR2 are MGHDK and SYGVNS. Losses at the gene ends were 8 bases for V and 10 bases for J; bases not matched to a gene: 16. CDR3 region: CASSPFLRTGRSPLHF. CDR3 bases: TGTGCCAGCTCACCATTCCTCAGGACAGGGCGATCACCCCTCCACTTT.

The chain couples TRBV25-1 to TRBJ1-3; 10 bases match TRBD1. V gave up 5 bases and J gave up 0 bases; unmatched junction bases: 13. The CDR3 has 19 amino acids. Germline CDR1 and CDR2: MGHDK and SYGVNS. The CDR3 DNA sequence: TGTGCCAGCAGTTACCCTGAAGGGACAGGGGATTTCTCTGGAAACACCATATATTTT. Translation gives CASSYPEGTGDFSGNTIYF.

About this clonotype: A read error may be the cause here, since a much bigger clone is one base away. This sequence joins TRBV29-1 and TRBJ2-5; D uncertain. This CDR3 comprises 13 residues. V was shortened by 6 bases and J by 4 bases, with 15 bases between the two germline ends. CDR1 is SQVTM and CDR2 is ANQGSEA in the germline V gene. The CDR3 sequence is CSVKTSVGETQYF. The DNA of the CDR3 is TGCAGCGTGAAAACTTCTGTGGGAGAGACCCAGTACTTC.

The CDR3 DNA is TGTGCCAGCAACGCTGGACAGGGACCGACCTCTGGAAACACCATATATTTT. This codes for CASNAGQGPTSGNTIYF. The chain is built from TRBV9 and TRBJ1-3, with 8 positions matching TRBD1. The germline V gene encodes CDR1 SGDLS and CDR2 YYNGEE. This CDR3 comprises 17 residues. The J segment lost 0 bases and the V segment lost 6 bases, leaving 11 bases of the junction unmatched.

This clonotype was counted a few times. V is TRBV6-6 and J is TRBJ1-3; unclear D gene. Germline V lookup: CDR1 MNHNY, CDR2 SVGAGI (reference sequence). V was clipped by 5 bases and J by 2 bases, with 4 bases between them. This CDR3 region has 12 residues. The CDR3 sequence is CASSNPGNTIYF. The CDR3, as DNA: TGTGCCAGCAGTAACCCTGGAAACACCATATATTTT.

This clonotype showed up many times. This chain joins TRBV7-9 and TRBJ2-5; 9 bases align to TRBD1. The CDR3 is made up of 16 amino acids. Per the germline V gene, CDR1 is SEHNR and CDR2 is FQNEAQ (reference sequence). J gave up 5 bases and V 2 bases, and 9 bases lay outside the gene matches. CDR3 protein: CASSLLSGQGRETQYF. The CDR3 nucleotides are TGTGCCAGCAGCTTATTATCTGGACAGGGGAGGGAGACCCAGTACTTC.

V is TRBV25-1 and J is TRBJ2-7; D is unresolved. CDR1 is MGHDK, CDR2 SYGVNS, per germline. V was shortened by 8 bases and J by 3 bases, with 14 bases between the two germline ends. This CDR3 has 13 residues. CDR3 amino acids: CASVESSSYEQYF. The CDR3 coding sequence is TGTGCCAGCGTTGAAAGTTCCAGCTACGAGCAGTACTTC.

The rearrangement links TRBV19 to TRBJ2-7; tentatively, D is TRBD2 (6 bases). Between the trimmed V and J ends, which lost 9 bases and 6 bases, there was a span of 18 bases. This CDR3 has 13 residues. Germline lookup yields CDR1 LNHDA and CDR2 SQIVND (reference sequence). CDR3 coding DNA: TGTGCCAGCCGGGAGACAGATCTCCGCGAGCAGTACTTC. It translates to CASRETDLREQYF.

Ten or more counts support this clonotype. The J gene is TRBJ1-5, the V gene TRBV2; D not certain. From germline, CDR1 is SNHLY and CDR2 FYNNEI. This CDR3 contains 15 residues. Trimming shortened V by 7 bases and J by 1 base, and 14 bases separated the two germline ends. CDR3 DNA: TGTGCCAGCACTCCCTCGGCAGTCAGCAATCAGCCCCAGCATTTT. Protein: CASTPSAVSNQPQHF. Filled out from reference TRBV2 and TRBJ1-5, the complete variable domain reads EPEVTQTPSHQVTQMGQEVILRCVPISNHLYFYWYRQILGQKVEFLVSFYNNEISEKSEIFDDQFSVERPDGSNFTLKIRSTKLEDSAMYFCASTPSAVSNQPQHFGDGTRLSIL.

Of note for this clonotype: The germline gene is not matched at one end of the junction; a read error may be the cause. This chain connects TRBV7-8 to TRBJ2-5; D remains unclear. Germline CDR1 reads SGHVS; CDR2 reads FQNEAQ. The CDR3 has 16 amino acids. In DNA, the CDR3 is TGTGCCAGCAGCGTAGCCTGGGGAAACTCTGGAAACACCCAGTACTTC. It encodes CASSVAWGNSGNTQYF.